This TCR beta chain was captured by sequencing in a study of blood T cell repertoires in COVID-19. Study-wide context: COVID-19 samples from acute and convalescent phases originated in the United States, Italy and Spain. From T cells, B-cell-depleted T cells, or PBMCs came the material, which was cDNA or gDNA.

Assay: immunoSEQ multiplex PCR; the TCRdb copy retains only in-frame clones and omits some. In the table there are under 300,000 clones, roughly 90% of which are singletons. Per germline, CDR1 MGHRA and CDR2 YSYEKL. Trimming took 2 bases from V and 6 from J, leaving 8 bases between them. There are 13 residues in the CDR3. This rearrangement joins TRBV4-1 to TRBJ1-5; D unclear. The sequenced sample consisted of peripheral blood. The source is a man between 50 and 59 years old with acute or convalescent COVID-19. CDR3 sequence: CASSQFGGQPQHF. The DNA for the CDR3 is TGCGCCAGCAGCCAATTCGGAGGTCAGCCCCAGCATTTT.